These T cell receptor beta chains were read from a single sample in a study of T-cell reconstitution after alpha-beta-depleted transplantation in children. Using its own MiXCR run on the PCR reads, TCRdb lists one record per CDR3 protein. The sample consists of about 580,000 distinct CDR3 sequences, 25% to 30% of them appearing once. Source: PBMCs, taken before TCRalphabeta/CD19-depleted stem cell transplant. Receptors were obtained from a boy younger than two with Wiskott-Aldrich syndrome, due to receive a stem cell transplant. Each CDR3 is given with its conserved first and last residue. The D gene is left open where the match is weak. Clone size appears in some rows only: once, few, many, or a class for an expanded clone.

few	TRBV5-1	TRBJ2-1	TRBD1	TGCGCCAGCAGCCGGATATCGCGTCCGGGACAGGGTGCCAATGAGCAGTTCTTC	CASSRISRPGQGANEQFF
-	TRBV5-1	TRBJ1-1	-	TGCGCCAGCAGCCTCGACCGCAACAGGGTCGAAGAAGCTTTCTTT	CASSLDRNRVEEAFF
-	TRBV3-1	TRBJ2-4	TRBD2	TGTGCCAGCAGTGAGTGGGGGGGGAAAAACATTCAGTACTTC	CASSEWGGKNIQYF
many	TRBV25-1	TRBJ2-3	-	TGTGCCAGCAGTGCGGCAGATACGCAGTATTTT	CASSAADTQYF
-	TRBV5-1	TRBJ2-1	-	TGCGCCAGCAGCTCACCGGGAAGCCCCCAGAACAATGAGCAGTTCTTC	CASSSPGSPQNNEQFF
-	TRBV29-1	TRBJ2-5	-	TGCAGCGTTGAACACCAAGAGACCCAGTACTTC	CSVEHQETQYF
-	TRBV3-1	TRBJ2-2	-	TGTGCCAGCAGCCAAGTCTACGGCCCCGGGGAGCTGTTTTTT	CASSQVYGPGELFF
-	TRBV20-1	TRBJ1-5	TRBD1	TGCAGTGCTAGAGTTGTTTTGGGTGGGACAGGGCTCGCTCAGCCCCAGCATTTT	CSARVVLGGTGLAQPQHF
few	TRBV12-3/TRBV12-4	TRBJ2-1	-	TGTGCCAGCAGGAGGGGCTCGTGGCAGTTCTTC	CASRRGSWQFF
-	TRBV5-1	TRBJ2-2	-	TGCGCCAGCAAGATTTCCACCGGGGAGCTGTTTTTT	CASKISTGELFF
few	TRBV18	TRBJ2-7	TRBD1	TGTGCCAGCTCAACTCAGACAGGGACGGGGGAGCAGTACTTC	CASSTQTGTGEQYF
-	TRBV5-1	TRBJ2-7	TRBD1	TGCGCCAGCAGCTTCACAGGGGGCACCTACGAGCAGTACTTC	CASSFTGGTYEQYF
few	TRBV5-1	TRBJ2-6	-	TGCGCCAGCAGCTTGGTGGGAGGACCCTCTGGGGCCAACGGCCTGACTTTC	CASSLVGGPSGANGLTF
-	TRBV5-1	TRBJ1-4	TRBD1	TGCGCCAGCAGAAGAGAGACAGGGGGCCCATTTAATGAAAAACTGTTTTTT	CASRRETGGPFNEKLFF
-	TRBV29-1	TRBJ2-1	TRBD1	TGCAGCGTCGGCCGACAGGGGCCTAATGAGCAGTTCTTC	CSVGRQGPNEQFF
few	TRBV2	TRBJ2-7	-	TGTGCCAGCAGTGAAGGAGTATACGAGCAGTACTTC	CASSEGVYEQYF
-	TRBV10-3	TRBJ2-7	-	TGTGCCATCAGTGAAGTCCACGAGCAGTACTTC	CAISEVHEQYF
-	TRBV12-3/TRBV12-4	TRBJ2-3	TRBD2	TGTGCCAGCAGGAATAGCGGGAGTACAGATACGCAGTATTTT	CASRNSGSTDTQYF
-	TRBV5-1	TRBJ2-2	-	TGCGCCAGCAAGGGATTGGCAGGTTCGGTCCACAGGGAGCTGTTTTTT	CASKGLAGSVHRELFF
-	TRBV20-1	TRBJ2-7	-	TGCAGTGCTAGAGTTAACATCGAGCAGTACTTC	CSARVNIEQYF
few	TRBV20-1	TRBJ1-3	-	TGCAGTGCTAGAGCAGGCGGGGGGAACACCATATATTTT	CSARAGGGNTIYF
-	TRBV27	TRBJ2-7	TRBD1	TGTGCCAGCAGTTTAAGGGGACAGGGGATCTACGAGCAGTACTTC	CASSLRGQGIYEQYF
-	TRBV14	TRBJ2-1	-	TGTGCCAGCAGCCGAAGACCTAATCACAATGAGCAGTTCTTC	CASSRRPNHNEQFF
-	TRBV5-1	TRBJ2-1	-	TGCGCCAGCACTACCAATCGTAATGAGCAGTTCTTC	CASTTNRNEQFF
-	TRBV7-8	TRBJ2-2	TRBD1	TGTGCCAGCAGCTTAGCGCTAAGGGACAGGGGGCACACCGGGGAGCTGTTTTTT	CASSLALRDRGHTGELFF
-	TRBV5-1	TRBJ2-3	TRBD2	TGCGCCAGCAGCTTGGCTGCACTAGCGGGAGGAGATACGCAGTATTTT	CASSLAALAGGDTQYF
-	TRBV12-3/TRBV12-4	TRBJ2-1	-	TGTGCCAGCAGTTTATCGACGGGTAGCGCGCAGTTCTTC	CASSLSTGSAQFF
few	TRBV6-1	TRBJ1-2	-	TGTGCCAGCTGCCCCGATGAAGACAGCCTCTATGGCTACACCTTC	CASCPDEDSLYGYTF
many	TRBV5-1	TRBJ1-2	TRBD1	TGCGCCAGCAGCTCCAACAGGGGAGGCGACTATGGCTACACCTTC	CASSSNRGGDYGYTF
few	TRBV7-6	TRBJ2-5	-	TGTGCCAGCAGCTTGTCCTTGGGCAGGATTCAAGAGACCCAGTACTTC	CASSLSLGRIQETQYF
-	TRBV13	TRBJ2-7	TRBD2	TGTGCCAGCAGCTTAAGAGGACCCGGACTAGCGGGAGAGCAGTACTTC	CASSLRGPGLAGEQYF
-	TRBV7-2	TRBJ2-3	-	TGTGCCAGCAGCTTAAACGCCAAGGTCTCAGATACGCAGTATTTT	CASSLNAKVSDTQYF
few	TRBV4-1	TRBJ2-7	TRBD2	TGCGCCAGCAGTTCGGATGGGACTAGCGGGAGGCCGGTAGGGGAGCAGTACTTC	CASSSDGTSGRPVGEQYF
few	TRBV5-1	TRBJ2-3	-	TGCGCCAGCAGCCCAGGTCCCCCAGATACGCAGTATTTT	CASSPGPPDTQYF
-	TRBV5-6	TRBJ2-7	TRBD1	TGTGCCAGCAGCTTCCGGGACAGGATCCTTTTGTACTTC	CASSFRDRILLYF
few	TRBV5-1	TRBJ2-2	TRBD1	TGCGCCAGCAGCTTAATACCCGGGACAGGATACACCGGGGAGCTGTTTTTT	CASSLIPGTGYTGELFF